A single sample is the source of the 2 T cell receptor beta chains below, sequenced in a study of CD8+ T cells in alopecia areata. The sequencing template was cDNA reverse transcribed from extracted RNA. TCRdb's table, derived via immunoSEQ multiplex PCR, lists solely in-frame clones and lacks some. The table includes 70,000 to 95,000 clones, roughly 51% detected once. Material: NKG2D-high CD8+ T cells sorted from blood. Receptors originate from a human donor with alopecia areata.

This chain links TRBV9 with TRBJ2-4, with TRBD2 matching 9 bases. Unmatched junction bases numbered 5, after V lost 3 bases and J lost 7 bases. The CDR3 runs to 14 residues. Germline CDR1 is SGDLS and CDR2 is YYNGEE. The CDR3 loop is CASSADSGGNIQYF. CDR3 coding DNA: TGTGCCAGCAGCGCAGACAGCGGGGGGAACATTCAGTACTTC.

V is TRBV13 and J is TRBJ2-3, with 10 nucleotides matching TRBD2. In germline, CDR1 is PRHDT, CDR2 FYEKMQ (reference sequence). This CDR3 has 14 residues. The V gene end was trimmed by 5 bases and the J gene end by 3 bases; junction bases not matched to a gene: 2. The CDR3 DNA sequence: TGTGCCAGCAGCCTGGGACTAGCGACAGATACGCAGTATTTT. It codes for CASSLGLATDTQYF.